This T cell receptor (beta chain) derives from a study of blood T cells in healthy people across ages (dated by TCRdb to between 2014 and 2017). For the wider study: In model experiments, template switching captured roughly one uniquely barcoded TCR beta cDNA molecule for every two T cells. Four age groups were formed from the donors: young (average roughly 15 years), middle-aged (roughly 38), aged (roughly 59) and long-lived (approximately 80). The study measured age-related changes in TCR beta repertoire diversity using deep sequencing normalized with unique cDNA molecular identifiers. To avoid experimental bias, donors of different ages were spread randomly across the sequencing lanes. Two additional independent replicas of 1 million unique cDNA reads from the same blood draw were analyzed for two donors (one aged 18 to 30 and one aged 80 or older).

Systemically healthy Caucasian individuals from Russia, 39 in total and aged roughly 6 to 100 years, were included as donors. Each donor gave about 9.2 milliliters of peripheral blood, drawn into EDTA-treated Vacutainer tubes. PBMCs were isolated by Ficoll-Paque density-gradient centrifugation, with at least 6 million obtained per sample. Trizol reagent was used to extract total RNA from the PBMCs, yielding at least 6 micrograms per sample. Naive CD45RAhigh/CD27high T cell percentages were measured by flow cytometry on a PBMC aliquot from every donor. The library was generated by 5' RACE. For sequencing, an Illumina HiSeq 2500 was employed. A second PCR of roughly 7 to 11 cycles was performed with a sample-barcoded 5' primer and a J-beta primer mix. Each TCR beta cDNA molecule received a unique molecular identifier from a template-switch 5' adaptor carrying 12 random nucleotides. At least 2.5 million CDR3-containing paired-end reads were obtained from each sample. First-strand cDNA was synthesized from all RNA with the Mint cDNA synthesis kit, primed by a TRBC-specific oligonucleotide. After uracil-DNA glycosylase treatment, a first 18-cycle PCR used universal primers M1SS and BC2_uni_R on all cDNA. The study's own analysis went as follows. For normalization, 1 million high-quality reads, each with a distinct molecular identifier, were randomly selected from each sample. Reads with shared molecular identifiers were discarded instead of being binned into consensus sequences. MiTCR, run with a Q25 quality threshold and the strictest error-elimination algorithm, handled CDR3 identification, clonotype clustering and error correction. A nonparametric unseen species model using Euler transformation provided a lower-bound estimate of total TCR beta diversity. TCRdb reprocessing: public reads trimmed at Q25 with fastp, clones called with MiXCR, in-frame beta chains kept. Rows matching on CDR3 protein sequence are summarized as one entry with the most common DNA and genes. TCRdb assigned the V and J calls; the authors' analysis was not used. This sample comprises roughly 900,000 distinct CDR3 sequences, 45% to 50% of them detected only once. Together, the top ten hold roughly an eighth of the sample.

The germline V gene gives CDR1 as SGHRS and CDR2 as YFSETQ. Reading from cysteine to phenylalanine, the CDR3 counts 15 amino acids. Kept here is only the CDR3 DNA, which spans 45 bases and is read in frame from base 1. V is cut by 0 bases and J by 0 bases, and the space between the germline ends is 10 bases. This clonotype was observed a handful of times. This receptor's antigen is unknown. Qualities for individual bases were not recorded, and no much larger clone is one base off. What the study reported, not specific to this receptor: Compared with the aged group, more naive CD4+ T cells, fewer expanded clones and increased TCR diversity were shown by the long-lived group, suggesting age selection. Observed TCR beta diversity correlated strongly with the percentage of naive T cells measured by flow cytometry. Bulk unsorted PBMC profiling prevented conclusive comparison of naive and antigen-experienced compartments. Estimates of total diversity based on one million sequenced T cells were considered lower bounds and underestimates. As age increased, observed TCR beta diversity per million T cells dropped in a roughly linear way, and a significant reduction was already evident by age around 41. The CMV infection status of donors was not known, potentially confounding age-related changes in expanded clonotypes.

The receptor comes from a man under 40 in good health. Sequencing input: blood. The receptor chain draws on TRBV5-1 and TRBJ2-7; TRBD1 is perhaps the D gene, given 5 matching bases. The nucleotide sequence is TGCGCCAGCAGCTTGGGACAGACCGGCTCCTACGAGCAGTACTTC. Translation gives CASSLGQTGSYEQYF.